Each of the 4 T cell receptor beta chains below was sequenced from the same sample in a study of post-analysis software for immune sequencing data. Study results and caveats: Patients had higher frequencies than controls of a few TRBV segments, including TRBV5-6, TRBV5-1 and TRBV20-1.

Their recognized antigens are unknown. Unique molecular identifiers featured in each of the TCR beta cDNA libraries. Using its own MiXCR run on the PCR reads, TCRdb lists one record per CDR3 protein. This table has about 260,000 distinct CDR3 sequences, 35% to 40% appearing once. Sequenced input: blood. All receptors derive from a girl between 5 and 17 years old with multiple sclerosis.

Note on this clonotype: A much larger clone lies a single base off, so this may be a read error. The conserved phenylalanine or tryptophan is not found at the CDR3 terminus, so this likely reflects a read error. The gene calls are TRBV5-1 and TRBJ1-5, with unresolved D. Germline V gives CDR1 SGHRS, CDR2 YFSETQ. The CDR3 contains 13 residues. Trimming shortened V by 0 bases and J by 7 bases, and 8 bases separated the two germline ends. The CDR3 is CASSLGPLQPQHV. The CDR3 nucleotides read TGCGCCAGCAGCTTGGGACCTCTGCAGCCCCAGCATGTT.

This clonotype was seen ten or more times. The J gene is TRBJ2-3, the V gene TRBV6-5, with 11 bases matching TRBD1. J lost 5 bases, V lost 2 bases, and 3 bases had no gene match. This CDR3 is 15 amino acids long. Germline V gene lookup returns CDR1 MNHEY and CDR2 SVGAGI. The CDR3 region is CASSYAGTGGDTQYF. The CDR3 nucleotides are TGTGCCAGCAGTTACGCCGGGACAGGGGGAGATACGCAGTATTTT.

This clonotype was seen at least ten times. The chain carries TRBV5-1 and TRBJ2-3, with TRBD2 matching over 12 bases. The V and J ends lost 4 bases and 6 bases, in that order; junction bases with no gene match: 6. There are 15 residues in the CDR3. From germline, CDR1 is SGHRS and CDR2 YFSETQ. The CDR3 DNA follows: TGCGCCAGCAGCGAGACTAGCGGGAGCCCTGATACGCAGTATTTT. As protein: CASSETSGSPDTQYF.

The genes are TRBV12-3 or TRBV12-4 and TRBJ2-7, with TRBD1 matching over 8 bases. The V segment lost 6 bases and the J segment 2 bases; nucleotides outside the gene matches: 6. CDR3 size: 14 residues. CDR3 nucleotides: TGTGCCAGCAGCTCGACAGGGGCACCCTACGAGCAGTACTTC. Its protein product is CASSSTGAPYEQYF.